The 10 T cell receptor beta chains reported below all come from one sample, sequenced in a study of PD-1 blockade in classical Hodgkin lymphoma. With no exception, relapse followed autologous stem cell transplantation in all patients, and brentuximab vedotin exposure varied. Libraries were prepared by immunoSEQ multiplex PCR; TCRdb keeps only in-frame clonotypes and omits some of them. The profile covers 40,000 to 50,000 clones, with more than 70% appearing a single time and 13% taken by the ten largest. The sample consisted of peripheral blood mononuclear cells (PBMCs), taken at baseline. The receptors stem from a human donor with classical Hodgkin lymphoma.

The genes are TRBV4-3 and TRBJ1-2; no definite D call. CDR3 length: 15 amino acids. Germline lookup yields CDR1 LGHNA and CDR2 YSLEER. Trimming removed 0 bases at V and 3 bases at J, with 11 bases between. Here the CDR3 DNA reads TGCGCCAGCAGCCAAGATTCTACTATTCACTATGGCTACACCTTC. Protein product: CASSQDSTIHYGYTF.

The chain recombines TRBV18 with TRBJ1-4; unclear D gene. The germline V gene encodes CDR1 KGHSH and CDR2 LQKENI. Trimming cost V 8 bases and J 8 bases, with 6 bases left between them. The length of the CDR3 is 10 residues. The CDR3 DNA reads as TGTGCCAGCCTGGGAGAAAAACTGTTTTTT. This translates into CASLGEKLFF.

V is TRBV5-1 and J is TRBJ1-3; maybe TRBD1 (5 bases). CDR1 is SGHRS, CDR2 YFSETQ, per germline. V dropped 3 bases and J dropped 2 bases, with 18 bases sitting between them. CDR3 length: 17 amino acids. Here the CDR3 DNA reads TGCGCCAGCAGCTATCAGTGGCGGCAGGGAGCTGGAAACACCATATATTTT. It codes for CASSYQWRQGAGNTIYF.

This sequence joins TRBV9 and TRBJ2-2; D unclear. This CDR3 is 15 amino acids long. V was cut by 2 bases and J by 4 bases, with 12 bases left in between. Germline V gene lookup returns CDR1 SGDLS and CDR2 YYNGEE. Here the CDR3 reads CASSVFSSGTGELFF. The CDR3 DNA sequence: TGTGCCAGCAGCGTGTTTAGCTCAGGCACCGGGGAGCTGTTTTTT. Combining the CDR3 with reference TRBV9 and TRBJ2-2 gives the whole variable domain DSGVTQTPKHLITATGQRVTLRCSPRSGDLSVYWYQQSLDQGLQFLIQYYNGEERAKGNILERFSAQQFPDLHSELNLSSLELGDSALYFCASSVFSSGTGELFFGEGSRLTVL.

V and J are TRBV10-3 and TRBJ2-2; tentatively, D is TRBD2 (5 bases). Trimming pared 0 bases from V and 6 bases from J, leaving 14 bases between. Germline values: CDR1 ENHRY, CDR2 SYGVKD. This CDR3 spans 16 amino acids. The CDR3 loop is CAISESGRSEAGELFF. Here the CDR3 DNA reads TGTGCCATCAGTGAGTCGGGCAGGTCGGAGGCCGGGGAGCTGTTTTTT.

The rearrangement joins TRBV11-2 to TRBJ1-3; D might be TRBD1 (5 bases). The CDR3 consists of 14 residues. In germline, CDR1 is SGHAT, CDR2 FQNNGV. V lost 3 bases, J lost 0 bases, and 6 bases lay in between. This CDR3 reads CASSFGGSGNTIYF. CDR3 DNA sequence: TGTGCCAGCAGCTTTGGGGGCTCTGGAAACACCATATATTTT. The entire variable domain, with the rest obtained from reference TRBV11-2 and TRBJ1-3, is as follows: EAGVAQSPRYKIIEKRQSVAFWCNPISGHATLYWYQQILGQGPKLLIQFQNNGVVDDSQLPKDRFSAERLKGVDSTLKIQPAKLEDSAVYLCASSFGGSGNTIYFGEGSWLTVV.

The sample holds a few counts of this clone. The chain has TRBV7-6 and TRBJ1-4; the match to TRBD1 covers 7 bases. Trimming took 4 bases from V and 5 from J; bases not matched to a gene: 13. The CDR3 length is 17 residues. Germline CDR1 reads SGHVS; CDR2 reads FNYEAQ. The CDR3 DNA follows: TGTGCCAGCAGCTCAGGACGGAACAGGGGAGAAAATGAAAAACTGTTTTTT. It yields the protein CASSSGRNRGENEKLFF.

The chain employs TRBV11-3 and TRBJ2-3, with no clear D. The CDR3 runs to 15 residues. Germline V gene sequence: CDR1 SGHNT, CDR2 YENEEA. V dropped 1 base and J dropped 2 bases, with 10 bases sitting between them. The CDR3 DNA follows: TGTGCCAGCAGCTTAGTGCTCATTTTCACAGATACGCAGTATTTT. This translates into CASSLVLIFTDTQYF.

This chain uses TRBV13 with TRBJ2-5; tentative D call: TRBD1 (5 bases). The CDR3 extends over 13 amino acids. Germline loops: CDR1 PRHDT, CDR2 FYEKMQ (reference sequence). V was shortened by 3 bases and J by 1 base, with 6 bases between the two germline ends. CDR3: CASSLGRQETQYF. The CDR3 nucleotides read TGTGCCAGCAGCTTGGGGCGCCAAGAGACCCAGTACTTC.

CDR3 region: CASSRGLTGETQYF. The CDR3 nucleotides read TGCGCCAGCAGCCGGGGACTAACGGGAGAGACCCAGTACTTC. The chain carries TRBV4-3 and TRBJ2-5, with 7 bases identical to TRBD2. CDR3 length equals 14 residues. The V gene's germline CDR1 is LGHNA and CDR2 YSLEER. Trimming cost V 4 bases and J 4 bases; bases outside gene matches: 6.